This T cell receptor beta chain is from a study of PD-L1 blockade in urothelial cancer. The cohort comprised individuals with locally advanced or metastatic urothelial carcinoma. In this sample, this clone turned up a few times. This CDR3 has 11 residues. Trimming removed 6 bases from V and 4 bases from J, with 7 bases in between. Per germline, CDR1 MNHEY and CDR2 SMNVEV (reference sequence). Synthetically made TCR analog templates were put into each PCR as spikes. Assay used: immunoSEQ multiplex PCR; TCRdb lists only in-frame clones, some missing. Here the sample spans roughly 40,000 clones, around 84% being singletons.

This sample comprised PBMCs, obtained around atezolizumab (anti-PD-L1) treatment. This TCR was sampled from a man in his 70s with urothelial cancer. This chain joins TRBV27 and TRBJ2-7; D unresolved. The CDR3, as DNA: TGTGCCAGCAGCCAGGCATACGAGCAGTACTTC. Translating gives CASSQAYEQYF.